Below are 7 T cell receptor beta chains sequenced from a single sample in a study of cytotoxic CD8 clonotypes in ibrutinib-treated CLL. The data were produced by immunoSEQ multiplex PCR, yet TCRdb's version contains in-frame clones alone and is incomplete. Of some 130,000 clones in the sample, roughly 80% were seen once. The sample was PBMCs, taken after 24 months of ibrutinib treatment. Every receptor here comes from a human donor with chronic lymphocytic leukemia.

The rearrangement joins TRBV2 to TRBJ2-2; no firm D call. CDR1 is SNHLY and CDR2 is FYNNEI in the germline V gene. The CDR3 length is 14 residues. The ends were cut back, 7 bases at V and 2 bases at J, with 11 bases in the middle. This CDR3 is CASKPTLNTGELFF. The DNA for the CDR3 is TGTGCCAGCAAACCGACTCTAAACACCGGGGAGCTGTTTTTT.

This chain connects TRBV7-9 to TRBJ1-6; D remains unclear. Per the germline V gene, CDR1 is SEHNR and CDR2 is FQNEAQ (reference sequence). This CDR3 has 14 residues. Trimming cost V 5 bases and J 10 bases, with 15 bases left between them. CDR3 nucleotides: TGTGCCAGCAGCGGGCAGGCCCTCGGGTCACCCCTCCACTTT. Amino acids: CASSGQALGSPLHF.

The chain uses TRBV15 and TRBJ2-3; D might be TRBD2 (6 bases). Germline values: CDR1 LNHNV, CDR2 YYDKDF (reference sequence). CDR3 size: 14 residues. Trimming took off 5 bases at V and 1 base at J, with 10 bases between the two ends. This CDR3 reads CATSARRGTDTQYF. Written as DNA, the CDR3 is TGTGCCACCAGCGCCCGGAGGGGCACAGATACGCAGTATTTT.

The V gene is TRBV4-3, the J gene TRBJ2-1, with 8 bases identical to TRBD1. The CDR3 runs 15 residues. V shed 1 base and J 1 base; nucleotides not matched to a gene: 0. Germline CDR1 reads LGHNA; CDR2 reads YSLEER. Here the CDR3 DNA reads TGCGCCAGCAGCCAAGGGACAGGGTCCTACAATGAGCAGTTCTTC. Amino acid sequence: CASSQGTGSYNEQFF.

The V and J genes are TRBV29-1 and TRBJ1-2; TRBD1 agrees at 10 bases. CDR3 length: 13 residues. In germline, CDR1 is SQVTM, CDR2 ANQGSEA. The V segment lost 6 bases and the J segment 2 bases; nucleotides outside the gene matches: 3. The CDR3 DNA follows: TGCAGCGTGGAGGGACAGGGGAACTATGGCTACACCTTC. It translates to CSVEGQGNYGYTF.

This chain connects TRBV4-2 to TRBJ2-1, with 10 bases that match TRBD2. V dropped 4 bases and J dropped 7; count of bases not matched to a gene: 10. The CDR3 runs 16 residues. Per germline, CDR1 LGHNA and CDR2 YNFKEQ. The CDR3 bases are TGTGCCAGCAGCCGTTTGTCTAGCGGGAGCCATAATGAGCAGTTCTTC. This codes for CASSRLSSGSHNEQFF.

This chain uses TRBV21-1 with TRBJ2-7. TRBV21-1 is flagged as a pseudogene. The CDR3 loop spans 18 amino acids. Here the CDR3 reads CASSKTPQCDLGSYEQYF. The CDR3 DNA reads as TGTGCCAGCAGCAAAACCCCGCAGTGTGATCTGGGATCCTACGAGCAGTACTTC.